The source of this T cell receptor (beta chain) is a study of long-term antiretroviral therapy in people with HIV. The assay, immunoSEQ v3.0, was run at survey level. Assay used: immunoSEQ multiplex PCR; TCRdb lists only in-frame clones, some missing. The profile covers around 29,000 clones, with 87% appearing a single time and under 15% taken by the ten largest. General study findings and limits: The study found narrower CDR3 length ranges in HIV repertoires than in controls.

To note about this clone: The antigen remains undetermined.

This CDR3 region has 16 residues. Germline CDR1 MRHNA, CDR2 SNTAGT. Trimming removed 9 bases at V and 0 bases at J, with 17 bases between. Each participant with HIV received care in the United States. The rearrangement uses TRBV6-4 and TRBJ2-2; the D gene could be TRBD1 or TRBD2 (5 bases each). The sequence derives from a man between 18 and 29 years old with HIV. Sample: unsorted PBMCs, taken 1.1 years after starting antiretroviral therapy. The CDR3 here is CASPNGALPNTGELFF. The CDR3 coding sequence is TGTGCCAGTCCTAACGGGGCTCTCCCGAACACCGGGGAGCTGTTTTTT.